This T cell receptor (beta chain) was recovered during a study of breast tumors, draining lymph nodes, adjacent tissues. General study findings and limits: Findings are consistent with lymph node origin and intratumoral expansion of most tumor T cells. Data only fit, rather than demonstrated, lymph node origin of most tumor T cells. Compared with basal-like, luminal-like tumors shared significantly more repertoire with nontumor tissue. Tumor TCR diversity was below lymph nodes but above nontumor tissue.

TCRdb independently ran MiXCR on the multiplex PCR reads; one entry per CDR3 protein. The sample consists of around 130,000 distinct CDR3 sequences, around a third of them appearing once. CDR1 and CDR2 from the germline V gene are SGHVS and FQNEAQ. V lost 4 bases and J lost 6, with 16 bases in between. This CDR3 region has 15 residues. The lymph nodes were axillary draining lymph nodes from breast cancer patients. This clonotype was observed at least ten times. Its antigen is unknown. The source of this sequence is a female donor with breast cancer. Some clones in this sample may be carry-over from other donors' samples. The sample taken for sequencing was axillary lymph node tissue. The rearrangement links TRBV7-8 to TRBJ1-5; the D gene is possibly TRBD1 (5 bases). The CDR3 DNA follows: TGTGCCAGCAGCTCAGAAATGCAGGGAGTTCAGCCCCAGCATTTT. Amino acids: CASSSEMQGVQPQHF. The whole variable domain, filled in from reference TRBV7-8 and TRBJ1-5, reads GAGVSQSPRYKVAKRGQDVALRCDPISGHVSLFWYQQALGQGPEFLTYFQNEAQLDKSGLPSDRFFAERPEGSVSTLKIQRTQQEDSAVYLCASSSEMQGVQPQHFGDGTRLSIL.